This T cell receptor (beta chain) originates from a study of OX40 agonist ivuxolimab in advanced cancers. About the investigation overall: Ivuxolimab was an agonistic, fully human IgG2 monoclonal antibody directed against OX40 (CD134), a costimulatory receptor. The purpose of peripheral TCRbeta sequencing was to test whether ivuxolimab changed TCR sequence diversity and led to clonal T-cell expansion. In the dose-escalation cohort, roughly 82% of patients were male, and the mean age was approximately 60 years with a range of roughly 23 to 79. The monotherapy dose-escalation portion (N ≈ 56 patients) of the phase I ivuxolimab trial is reported in the paper. Prior anti-PD-1, anti-PD-L1 or anti-CTLA-4 therapy was permitted, and checkpoint inhibitors had been received by less than 45% of dose-escalation patients. Partial responses occurred in three dose-escalation patients, of whom one had hepatocellular carcinoma and two had cutaneous melanoma. Intravenous ivuxolimab was administered to patients every 2 weeks at six dose levels: 0.01, 0.1, 0.3, 1.5, 3 and 10 mg/kg. Of the approximately 54 dose-escalation patients, hepatocellular carcinoma was present in 19, melanoma in some 15, renal cell carcinoma in 9 and head and neck cancer in 9.

Patients with autoimmune disease history or receiving systemic immunosuppression were excluded from the trial. Peripheral blood for TCR sequencing was collected from all dose cohorts at baseline, on cycle 4 day 1, and on cycle 7 day 1. Samples were obtained from an open-label, multicenter, first-in-human phase I dose-escalation trial of ivuxolimab. The trial enrolled adults with locally advanced or metastatic head and neck squamous cell, hepatocellular, melanoma or renal cell carcinoma. Before TCR sequencing, CD4+ T cells and CD8+ T cells from peripheral blood were sorted into separate populations. The study at large found these results: In the 0.1-3.0 mg/kg groups, partial responders had among the lowest normalized peripheral clonal expansion, particularly in CD8+ T cells. Clonal expansion of both CD4+ and CD8+ blood T cells was observed from baseline to week 6 at doses 0.1 to 3.0 mg/kg. After ivuxolimab, more expanded clones were found on average in CD8+ T cells than in CD4+ T cells. Low levels of normalized T-cell clonal expansion were also seen in some patients who did not respond. The antigen specificity of the clonally expanded peripheral T cells was not determined.

In regard to this clone: The target of this receptor is not known. Base-call qualities are not available, and no considerably larger clone is one nucleotide away.

Genomic DNA was isolated from the sorted cells so that the TCRbeta CDR3 region could be sequenced. The immunoSEQ Assay was used to sequence the TCRbeta CDR3 regions. As stored in TCRdb, this immuneACCESS dataset retains in-frame rearrangements with V and J assigned. A fraction of the clones does not appear; measured against another copy, unresolved V genes explain less than half of the discrepancy, and the remainder lacks a known reason. The sample includes 55,000 to 80,000 clones, with about 86% observed a single time. Of the sample, less than 2.5% falls within the top ten clones. The sequence was obtained from an adult with an advanced solid tumor such as melanoma, head and neck, liver or kidney cancer. The sequenced sample was CD4+ or CD8+ T cells sorted from blood, obtained in a trial of the OX40 agonist ivuxolimab.

The CDR3 reads as follows: CASSLGLQNEQYF. The nucleotide sequence reads as follows: TGCGCCAGCAGCTTGGGGTTACAAAACGAGCAGTACTTC. The chain is assembled from TRBV5-1 and TRBJ2-7, with no D gene named confidently. The germline V gene gives CDR1 as SGHRS and CDR2 as YFSETQ. CDR3 length: 13 amino acids, cysteine to phenylalanine. The kept DNA is CDR3 alone, 39 bases in frame from the first base. V loses 0 bases, J loses 5 bases, and the germline ends lie 9 bases apart.